This TCR beta chain was retrieved from a study of blood T cell repertoires in COVID-19. With V trimmed by 4 bases and J by 5 bases, 8 bases remained unmatched. Germline values: CDR1 SGHRS, CDR2 YFSETQ. This CDR3 has 15 amino acids. Generated by immunoSEQ multiplex PCR, the TCRdb table keeps only in-frame clones and is missing some. The sample includes 150,000 to 200,000 clones, approximately 84% seen only once; the top ten take 22%. Material for sequencing was peripheral blood. The origin of this receptor is a woman of 80 years or more with acute or convalescent COVID-19. V usage is TRBV5-1 and J usage is TRBJ2-1, with 8 nucleotides matching TRBD1. CDR3 amino acids: CASSHLDRDDNEQFF. In DNA form, the CDR3 reads TGCGCCAGCAGCCACCTGGACAGGGACGACAATGAGCAGTTCTTC.